Following are 11 T cell receptor beta chains from one sample sequenced in a study of vaccination and CD4 T cells after COVID-19. The treatment here: approximately nine-day PBMC culture with coronavirus spike peptide pools or control peptides (ViraFEST assay). Sequencing of the DNA from cultured CD4+ T cells was carried out with the Oncomine TCR Beta short-read assay. One entry per CDR3 protein, called by TCRdb with MiXCR from the PCR reads. Of 14,000 or so distinct CDR3 sequences listed, about half are singletons. No antigen is known for these receptors. This specimen was CD4+ T cells from blood, cultured in vitro, taken before SARS-CoV-2 vaccination. The origin of the receptors is a human donor who had recovered from COVID-19.

The chain couples TRBV19 to TRBJ1-2; D unresolved. Germline CDR1 LNHDA, CDR2 SQIVND (reference sequence). This CDR3 is built from 13 residues. V was shortened by 7 bases and J by 4 bases, with 13 bases between the two germline ends. DNA for the CDR3: TGTGCCAGTAACCGACAAGGTAGCTATGGCTACACCTTC. As protein: CASNRQGSYGYTF.

The rearrangement joins TRBV29-1 to TRBJ2-5; no clear D gene. V lost 4 bases to trimming and J lost 5 bases, with 11 bases between them. The CDR3 consists of 12 residues. CDR1 and CDR2 from the germline V gene are SQVTM and ANQGSEA. CDR3: CSVGHRSETQYF. CDR3 nucleotides: TGCAGCGTTGGGCATCGCTCGGAGACCCAGTACTTC.

This clonotype was observed a handful of times. V is TRBV15 and J is TRBJ1-1; tentative D call: TRBD1 (5 bases). Germline V CDR1 and CDR2: LNHNV, YYDKDF (reference sequence). V was trimmed by 6 bases and J by 4 bases, leaving 21 bases between them. CDR3 length: 16 residues. CDR3 nucleotides: TGTGCCACCAGTCCGCTTGGGCAGGGTCGAGGCACTGAAGCTTTCTTT. Protein product: CATSPLGQGRGTEAFF.

The chain has TRBV25-1 and TRBJ1-1; TRBD1 might be the D (6 bases). V was clipped by 5 bases and J by 5 bases, with 15 bases between them. There are 14 residues in the CDR3. The germline V gene encodes CDR1 MGHDK and CDR2 SYGVNS. CDR3 in amino acids: CASSKTGMGTEAFF. CDR3 bases: TGTGCCAGCAGTAAAACAGGGATGGGAACTGAAGCTTTCTTT.

The chain joins TRBV28 to TRBJ2-7; D gene unclear. Germline assignment: CDR1 MDHEN and CDR2 SYDVKM. CDR3 length equals 16 residues. V dropped 5 bases and J dropped 1 base, with 18 bases sitting between them. CDR3 region: CASSPARRTLSYEQYF. The CDR3 DNA sequence: TGTGCCAGCAGTCCCGCGCGTCGGACCCTTTCCTACGAGCAGTACTTC.

The gene calls are TRBV7-2 and TRBJ1-6; D remains unclear. CDR1 is SGHTA and CDR2 is FQGNSA in the germline V gene. With 3 bases removed from V and 7 bases from J, the gap between germline ends came to 4 bases. The CDR3 is 12 residues long. CDR3: CASSFGNSPLHF. For the CDR3, the DNA is TGTGCCAGCAGCTTCGGAAATTCACCCCTCCACTTT.

This clonotype was seen only once. The genes are TRBV14 and TRBJ1-1; a weak D match, TRBD1 (5 bases). The CDR3 sequence is 11 residues long. CDR1 and CDR2 from the germline V gene are SGHDN and FVKESK. Trimming stripped 6 bases from V and 12 bases from J, with 14 bases between. The CDR3 reads CASSQGYVPFF. As DNA, the CDR3 is TGTGCCAGCAGTCAGGGTTACGTTCCTTTCTTT.

This clonotype was recorded a few times. The rearrangement uses TRBV7-9 and TRBJ1-6; D unresolved. The V end lost 1 base, the J end lost 10 bases, and 11 bases lay between the germline ends. Germline V gene lookup returns CDR1 SEHNR and CDR2 FQNEAQ (reference sequence). This CDR3 spans 14 amino acids. The CDR3 loop is CASSLVRTGSPLHF. The CDR3 DNA reads TGTGCCAGCAGCTTAGTAAGGACTGGGTCACCCCTCCACTTT. The full variable domain, completed using reference TRBV7-9 and TRBJ1-6, is DTGVSQNPRHKITKRGQNVTFRCDPISEHNRLYWYRQTLGQGPEFLTYFQNEAQLEKSRLLSDRFSAERPKGSFSTLEIQRTEQGDSAMYLCASSLVRTGSPLHFGNGTRLTVT.

The chain uses TRBV29-1 and TRBJ2-5; 10 nucleotides align to TRBD2. Germline CDR1 reads SQVTM; CDR2 reads ANQGSEA. Losses at the gene ends were 2 bases for V and 5 bases for J; bases not matched to a gene: 8. CDR3 size: 15 residues. The CDR3: CSVETSGTPGETQYF. The CDR3 nucleotides are TGCAGCGTTGAAACTAGCGGGACCCCCGGTGAGACCCAGTACTTC.

V gene TRBV12-3 or TRBV12-4 combines with J gene TRBJ1-1; D is perhaps TRBD1 (5 bases). There are 13 residues in the CDR3. V lost 6 bases and J lost 3, with 11 bases in between. DNA for the CDR3: TGTGCCAGCAGACCTTGGGGGTACACTGAAGCTTTCTTT. As protein: CASRPWGYTEAFF.

The chain has TRBV20-1 and TRBJ2-3; D unclear. V was shortened by 8 bases and J by 4 bases, with 19 bases between the two germline ends. Germline CDR1 reads DFQATT; CDR2 reads SNEGSKA (reference sequence). The CDR3 consists of 14 residues. The CDR3 reads CSPLGKHEADTQYF. The DNA of the CDR3 is TGCAGTCCGCTGGGGAAACACGAGGCAGATACGCAGTATTTT.